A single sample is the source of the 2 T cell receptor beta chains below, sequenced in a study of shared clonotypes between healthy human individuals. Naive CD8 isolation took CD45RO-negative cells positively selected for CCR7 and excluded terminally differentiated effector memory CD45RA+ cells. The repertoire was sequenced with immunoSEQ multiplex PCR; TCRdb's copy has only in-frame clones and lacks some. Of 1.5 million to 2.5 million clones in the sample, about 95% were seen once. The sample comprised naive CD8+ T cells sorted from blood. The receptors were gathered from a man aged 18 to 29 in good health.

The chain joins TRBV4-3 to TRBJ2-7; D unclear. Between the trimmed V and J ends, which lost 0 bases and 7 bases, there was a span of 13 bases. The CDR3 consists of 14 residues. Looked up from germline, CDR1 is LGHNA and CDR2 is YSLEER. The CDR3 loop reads CASSQEDLSREQYF. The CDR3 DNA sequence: TGCGCCAGCAGCCAAGAGGACCTGTCGCGAGAGCAGTACTTC.

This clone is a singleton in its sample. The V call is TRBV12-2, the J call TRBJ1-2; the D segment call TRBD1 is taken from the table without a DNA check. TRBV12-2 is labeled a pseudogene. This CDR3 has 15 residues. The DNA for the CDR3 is TGTGCAAGTCGCTCCGTGACAGGGTGGATCTATGGCTACACCTTC. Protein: CASRSVTGWIYGYTF.